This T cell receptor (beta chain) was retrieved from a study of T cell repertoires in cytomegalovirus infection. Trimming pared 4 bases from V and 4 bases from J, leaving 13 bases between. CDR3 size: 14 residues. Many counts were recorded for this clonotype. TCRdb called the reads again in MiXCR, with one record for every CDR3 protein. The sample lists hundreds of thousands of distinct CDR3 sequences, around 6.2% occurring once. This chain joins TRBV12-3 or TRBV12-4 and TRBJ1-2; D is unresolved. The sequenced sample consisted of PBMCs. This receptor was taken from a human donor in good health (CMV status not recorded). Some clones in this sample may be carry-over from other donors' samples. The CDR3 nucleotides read TGTGCCAGCAGTTCAACGACTAAGAGCTATGGCTACACCTTC. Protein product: CASSSTTKSYGYTF.